The present T cell receptor beta chain was sequenced within a study of CD8 T cells in ankylosing spondylitis. Study outcomes and limitations: It appeared that ankylosing spondylitis blood was characterized by a TCR beta motif of about eight highly homologous variants. CD8+ cells made up the disease-linked clones, which were relatively rare in peripheral blood. Certain motif variants had earlier appeared in reactive arthritis synovial fluid and blood.

Quantitative barcoded 5'-RACE was used to prepare TCR beta libraries. From the 5' RACE reads, TCRdb called clonotypes with MiXCR, one entry per CDR3 protein. The repertoire holds under 250,000 distinct CDR3 sequences, with around a quarter as singletons. This clonotype showed up many times. Its antigen is undetermined. Sequencing used blood, either unsorted or a sorted T cell fraction (not recorded which). The TCR comes from a male donor with ankylosing spondylitis or in good health (not recorded which).

DNA of the CDR3: TGTGCCAGCAGCTTAACGGGGGGGAATAATTCACCCCTCCACTTT. Residues: CASSLTGGNNSPLHF. The chain is built from TRBV7-3 and TRBJ1-6, with D tentatively TRBD1 (5 bases). CDR3 length: 15 residues. CDR1 SGHTA and CDR2 FQGTGA come from the germline V gene. The V end was cut by 0 bases, the J end by 5 bases, with 8 bases between.